Detailed here is one T cell receptor beta chain. The data stem from a study of blood T cell repertoires in COVID-19. Study background: Sites across the United States, Italy and Spain contributed samples from acute and convalescent COVID-19.

Participant ages covered about 18 to 89 years across about 22 US areas. Cohort placement rested on clinical history that participants reported themselves. The CDR3 runs to 15 residues. V gave up 0 bases and J gave up 5 bases, with 14 bases separating them. From germline, CDR1 is SGDLS and CDR2 YYNGEE. Sequenced by immunoSEQ multiplex PCR; TCRdb stores in-frame clones only, minus some. This table holds 150,000 to 200,000 clones, 89% found once. The TCR was taken from a woman younger than 30 who had recovered from COVID-19. The sample taken for sequencing was PBMCs or T cells enriched from blood (not recorded which). The chain combines TRBV9 with TRBJ1-1; D is undetermined. CDR3: CASSVGGGGSTEAFF. CDR3 in DNA: TGTGCCAGCAGCGTAGGAGGTGGTGGGAGTACTGAAGCTTTCTTT.